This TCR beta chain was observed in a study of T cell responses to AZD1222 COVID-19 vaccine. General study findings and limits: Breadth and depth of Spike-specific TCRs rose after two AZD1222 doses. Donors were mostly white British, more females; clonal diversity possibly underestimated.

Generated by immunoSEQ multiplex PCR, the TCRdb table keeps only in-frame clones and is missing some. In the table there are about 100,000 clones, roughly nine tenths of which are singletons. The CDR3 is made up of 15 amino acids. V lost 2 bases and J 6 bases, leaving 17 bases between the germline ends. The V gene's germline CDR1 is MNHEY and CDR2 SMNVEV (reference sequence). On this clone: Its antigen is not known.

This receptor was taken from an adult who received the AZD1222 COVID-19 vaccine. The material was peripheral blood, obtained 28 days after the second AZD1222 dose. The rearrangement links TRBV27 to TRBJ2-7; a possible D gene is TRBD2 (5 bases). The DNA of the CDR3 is TGTGCCAGCAGTTTAAAAGCTAGCCCCCCTTCCGAGCAGTACTTC. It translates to CASSLKASPPSEQYF.